This paragraph covers one T cell receptor beta chain sequence. The target antigen is unknown. Using a J-beta primer mix together with a sample-barcoded 5' primer, a second PCR was run for roughly 7 to 11 cycles. TCRdb reprocessed the 5' RACE reads via MiXCR and lists one record per CDR3 protein. The repertoire includes about 780,000 distinct CDR3 sequences, roughly 25% of them detected once, and about 3% sits in the top ten. This CDR3 is 17 amino acids long. Per germline, CDR1 WSHSY and CDR2 SAAADI. V shed 2 bases, J shed 6 bases, and the junction held 12 bases outside the gene matches. These data belong to a study of blood T cells in healthy people across ages. Overall study findings and caveats: Unknown CMV status may confound age-related changes in expanded clones. Roughly linear declines in TCR beta diversity per million T cells occurred with age.

These data also formed part of another study, on T cells of mothers and their children. That report adds: Inherited differences only slightly affect thymic shaping of TCR recombination output.

This sequence originates from a boy between 10 and 17 years old in good health. V is TRBV10-2 and J is TRBJ2-4, with TRBD2 identical over 8 bases. The sequencing input was blood. Here the CDR3 reads CASSEIITGGPRNIQYF. The CDR3, as DNA: TGCGCCAGCAGTGAGATTATAACGGGGGGGCCGAGAAACATTCAGTACTTC.